Below, 14 T cell receptor beta chains from the same sample are listed, as sequenced in a study of cytomegalovirus exposure and HLA in healthy donors (dated by TCRdb to about 2017). Library construction relied on the immunoSEQ multiplex PCR assay. A mixture of 60 forward primers for TCR Vbeta segments and 13 reverse primers for TCR Jbeta segments was used in the multiplex PCR. The source is immuneACCESS, and TCRdb retained only in-frame sequences with V and J called. Part of the clones is not carried over; for the studies checked, unresolved V genes explain less than half of this, and the remainder is unexplained. In all, the sample holds about 67,000 clones, and roughly 75% of those were seen once. About 4.5% of the sample rests with the top ten. Material: PBMCs. The receptors here all came from a woman aged 25 to 39 in good health and CMV-seronegative.

The genes are TRBV9 and TRBJ2-7, with 7 nucleotides matching TRBD2. V dropped 4 bases and J dropped 2; count of bases not matched to a gene: 9. The CDR3 runs 15 residues. Germline assignment: CDR1 SGDLS and CDR2 YYNGEE. CDR3 coding DNA: TGTGCCAGCAGCCCGAGCGGGACCTCCCCCTACGAGCAGTACTTC. Protein sequence: CASSPSGTSPYEQYF. The variable domain in full, with the rest retrieved from reference TRBV9 and TRBJ2-7, is DSGVTQTPKHLITATGQRVTLRCSPRSGDLSVYWYQQSLDQGLQFLIQYYNGEERAKGNILERFSAQQFPDLHSELNLSSLELGDSALYFCASSPSGTSPYEQYFGPGTRLTVT.

In the case of this clone: Mismatch with germline at one junction end may stem from a read error. The rearrangement uses TRBV28 and TRBJ1-6; possible D gene TRBD1, 6 bases. Germline CDR1 is MDHEN and CDR2 is SYDVKM. CDR3 length equals 11 residues. The DNA of the CDR3 is TGTGCCAGCAGTACGACAGGCTCGATTAACTTT. The encoded protein is CASSTTGSINF.

The chain links TRBV6-5 to TRBJ1-2, with D maybe TRBD1 (5 bases). Trimming pared 8 bases from V and 2 bases from J, leaving 9 bases between. The CDR3 is 12 residues long. In germline, CDR1 is MNHEY, CDR2 SVGAGI. The CDR3 DNA sequence: TGTGCCAGCGGAACAGGCAACTATGGCTACACCTTC. Its translation: CASGTGNYGYTF.

The chain links TRBV29-1 to TRBJ2-3, with D possibly being TRBD2 (6 bases). Trimming left V 4 bases short and J 0 bases short, with 8 bases between. The CDR3 consists of 13 residues. CDR1 is SQVTM, CDR2 ANQGSEA, per germline. CDR3 sequence: CSVGGESTDTQYF. The CDR3 DNA reads as TGCAGCGTTGGGGGGGAAAGCACAGATACGCAGTATTTT.

The CDR3 region has the DNA TGTGCCAGCAAGGCGGGGGACACCGGGGAGCTGTTTTTT. Encoded protein: CASKAGDTGELFF. The gene calls are TRBV6-1 and TRBJ2-2, with 7 bases aligning to TRBD2. V gave up 7 bases and J gave up 3 bases; unmatched junction bases: 2. The V gene's germline CDR1 is MNHNS and CDR2 SASEGT. The CDR3 runs 13 residues.

J is TRBJ2-2 and V is TRBV7-2; 9 bases are shared with TRBD2. Germline V CDR1 and CDR2: SGHTA, FQGNSA. The junction had 8 bases not matched to a gene; V was cut back by 6 bases and J by 6 bases. The CDR3 consists of 15 residues. CDR3 region: CASREAGGPAGELFF. CDR3 nucleotides: TGTGCCAGCAGAGAGGCGGGAGGGCCCGCCGGGGAGCTGTTTTTT.

The chain uses TRBV20-1 and TRBJ2-7, with a tentative D call TRBD1 (5 bases). The CDR3 totals 11 residues. CDR1 is DFQATT, CDR2 SNEGSKA, per germline (reference sequence). V gave up 6 bases and J gave up 3 bases, with 9 bases separating them. Here the CDR3 reads CSAPTVYEQYF. The CDR3 DNA sequence: TGCAGTGCGCCGACAGTCTACGAGCAGTACTTC.

This clone was observed a few times. This chain links TRBV2 with TRBJ1-2, with no clear D. Germline V gene sequence: CDR1 SNHLY, CDR2 FYNNEI. The length of the CDR3 is 13 residues. V was clipped by 2 bases and J by 8 bases, with 12 bases between them. The CDR3 sequence is CASSELEADGYTF. CDR3 nucleotides: TGTGCCAGCAGTGAACTAGAAGCCGACGGCTACACCTTC. The full variable domain, its missing parts supplied by reference TRBV2 and TRBJ1-2, is EPEVTQTPSHQVTQMGQEVILRCVPISNHLYFYWYRQILGQKVEFLVSFYNNEISEKSEIFDDQFSVERPDGSNFTLKIRSTKLEDSAMYFCASSELEADGYTFGSGTRLTVV.

The chain employs TRBV5-4 and TRBJ1-6, with D tentatively TRBD1 (5 bases). This CDR3 is 16 amino acids long. Germline V gene sequence: CDR1 SGHNT, CDR2 YYREEE (reference sequence). V was trimmed by 3 bases and J by 7 bases, leaving 17 bases between them. The DNA of the CDR3 is TGTGCCAGCAGCTCACCCACATTGGGGCGAAATTCACCCCTCCACTTT. It translates to CASSSPTLGRNSPLHF. Full variable domain (missing parts from reference TRBV5-4 and TRBJ1-6): ETGVTQSPTHLIKTRGQQVTLRCSSQSGHNTVSWYQQALGQGPQFIFQYYREEENGRGNFPPRFSGLQFPNYSSELNVNALELDDSALYLCASSSPTLGRNSPLHFGNGTRLTVT.

This chain connects TRBV30 to TRBJ2-5; perhaps TRBD2 as D (5 bases). The length of the CDR3 is 13 residues. The germline CDR1 and CDR2 sequences are GTSNPN and SVGIG (reference sequence). V was shortened by 0 bases and J by 7 bases, with 12 bases between the two germline ends. The CDR3 bases are TGTGCCTGGAGTGTACCTGGTCGGGGGACCCAGTACTTC. Residues: CAWSVPGRGTQYF.

The V call is TRBV4-2, the J call TRBJ2-5, with TRBD2 matching 10 bases. V shed 1 base, J shed 4 bases, and the junction held 9 bases outside the gene matches. Germline V gene lookup returns CDR1 LGHNA and CDR2 YNFKEQ. CDR3 length: 17 residues. The CDR3 sequence is CASSQVGERGGRETQYF. In DNA, the CDR3 is TGTGCCAGCAGCCAAGTCGGTGAGCGGGGGGGTCGAGAGACCCAGTACTTC.

This clone was observed once. J is TRBJ1-6 and V is TRBV5-1, with no clear D. This CDR3 contains 13 residues. CDR1 is SGHRS and CDR2 is YFSETQ in the germline V gene. V shed 4 bases and J shed 7 bases, with 9 bases lying between them. The CDR3 spells CASSLAANSPLHF. In nucleotides, the CDR3 is TGCGCCAGCAGCCTGGCAGCGAATTCACCCCTCCACTTT.

The J gene is TRBJ2-1, the V gene TRBV6-1; D may be TRBD2 (6 bases). V lost 5 bases, J lost 4 bases, and 12 bases lay in between. CDR3 length: 14 residues. The germline CDR1 and CDR2 sequences are MNHNS and SASEGT. The CDR3 DNA reads as TGTGCCAGCAGTCCGGACTACGCTTACAATGAGCAGTTCTTC. Translating gives CASSPDYAYNEQFF.

This clone has just one count. V and J are TRBV29-1 and TRBJ2-7; 13 bases map to TRBD2. V lost 5 bases to trimming and J lost 0 bases; unmatched junction nucleotides: 4. The CDR3 loop spans 15 amino acids. Germline loops: CDR1 SQVTM, CDR2 ANQGSEA. CDR3 residues: CSVSGLAGSSYEQYF. DNA of the CDR3: TGCAGCGTTTCGGGACTAGCGGGAAGCTCCTACGAGCAGTACTTC.